Presented here are 19 T cell receptor beta chains from one specimen sequenced in a study of T cells in localized non-small cell lung cancer. Libraries were prepared by immunoSEQ multiplex PCR; TCRdb keeps only in-frame clonotypes and omits some of them. The sample lists 53,000 or so clones; more than 85% were seen once. The sequences come from peripheral blood, collected before any cancer treatment. These receptors originate from a man between 40 and 70 years old with stage I lung adenocarcinoma.

The V call is TRBV19, the J call TRBJ2-2; weak D call: TRBD2 (5 bases). The CDR3 runs 14 residues. In germline, CDR1 is LNHDA, CDR2 SQIVND (reference sequence). Trimming took 9 bases from V and 0 from J, leaving 11 bases between them. The CDR3 loop reads CASSDFANTGELFF. The CDR3 DNA is TGTGCCAGCTCGGACTTCGCGAACACCGGGGAGCTGTTTTTT.

V and J are TRBV2 and TRBJ2-5; D not certain. The CDR3 consists of 13 residues. The germline gives CDR1 SNHLY, CDR2 FYNNEI. Trimming pared 6 bases from V and 1 base from J, leaving 9 bases between. Here the CDR3 reads CASSAESQETQYF. The DNA for the CDR3 is TGTGCCAGCAGCGCGGAGTCCCAAGAGACCCAGTACTTC.

V is TRBV4-1 and J is TRBJ2-7, with D tentatively TRBD2 (6 bases). Per germline, CDR1 MGHRA and CDR2 YSYEKL. This CDR3 comprises 14 residues. Trimming stripped 6 bases from V and 0 bases from J, with 12 bases between. The CDR3 here is CASSPREASYEQYF. In DNA, the CDR3 is TGCGCCAGCAGTCCGAGGGAGGCCTCCTACGAGCAGTACTTC.

The rearrangement joins TRBV6-1 to TRBJ2-7; 12 bases are shared with TRBD1. The V and J ends lost 7 bases and 3 bases, in that order; junction bases with no gene match: 7. The CDR3 covers 15 residues. The V gene's germline CDR1 is MNHNS and CDR2 SASEGT. CDR3 bases: TGTGCCAGCAACAAGGGGACAGGGGGCGGCTACGAGCAGTACTTC. This gives the protein CASNKGTGGGYEQYF.

The chain couples TRBV7-3 to TRBJ2-5; D tentatively reads TRBD1 or TRBD2 (5 bases each). The V and J ends lost 5 bases and 2 bases respectively, with 12 bases between them. The CDR3 spans 14 residues. In germline, CDR1 is SGHTA, CDR2 FQGTGA. CDR3 sequence: CASSPGTDQETQYF. The CDR3 region has the DNA TGTGCCAGCAGCCCCGGGACCGATCAAGAGACCCAGTACTTC.

The chain carries TRBV21-1 and TRBJ2-5; TRBD2, the table's D call, was not compared with the DNA. TRBV21-1 is a recognized pseudogene. The CDR3 has 15 amino acids. Written as DNA, the CDR3 is TGTGCCAGCAGCAAATCCGGACTTAAACAAGAGACCCAGTACTTC. This gives the protein CASSKSGLKQETQYF.

The rearrangement uses TRBV10-3 and TRBJ1-5; possibly TRBD1 for D (5 bases). The CDR3 consists of 13 residues. Germline lookup yields CDR1 ENHRY and CDR2 SYGVKD. V shed 9 bases and J shed 4 bases, with 13 bases lying between them. For the CDR3, the DNA is TGTGCCATGAGGGGAGGGTCAAATCAGCCCCAGCATTTT. Translation: CAMRGGSNQPQHF.

This CDR3 is CASSPGTSGIRTQYF. The DNA of the CDR3 is TGTGCCAGCAGTCCGGGGACTAGCGGGATTCGGACCCAGTACTTC. The chain recombines TRBV27 with TRBJ2-5, with 13 bases lining up with TRBD2. In germline, CDR1 is MNHEY, CDR2 SMNVEV (reference sequence). CDR3 length: 15 amino acids. The J segment lost 7 bases and the V segment lost 5 bases, leaving 7 bases of the junction unmatched.

The rearrangement uses TRBV4-1 and TRBJ1-5; TRBD1 matches at 9 bases. Germline CDR1 and CDR2: MGHRA and YSYEKL. The CDR3 runs to 18 residues. The junction had 7 bases not matched to a gene; V was cut back by 0 bases and J by 1 base. In DNA, the CDR3 is TGCGCCAGCAGCCAAGAGGGGACAGGGACTCGGAGCAATCAGCCCCAGCATTTT. Its translation: CASSQEGTGTRSNQPQHF.

The chain joins TRBV7-2 to TRBJ2-5, with 7 bases matching TRBD2. With 1 base clipped from V and 1 base from J, the junction kept 9 bases outside the gene matches. This CDR3 is 17 amino acids long. Germline loops: CDR1 SGHTA, CDR2 FQGNSA. The CDR3 nucleotides are TGTGCCAGCAGCTTAGGGGGTAACGGGAGGCGCCAAGAGACCCAGTACTTC. It translates to CASSLGGNGRRQETQYF.

The V gene is TRBV18, the J gene TRBJ2-1, with 7 bases lining up with TRBD2. CDR3 length: 19 amino acids. Germline trimming cut 1 base from V and 5 bases from J; bases unmatched to any gene: 17. Germline lookup yields CDR1 KGHSH and CDR2 LQKENI. Written as DNA, the CDR3 is TGTGCCAGCTCACCACGAATTCTCCGACTAGCAGCAATGAACAATGAGCAGTTCTTC. Protein product: CASSPRILRLAAMNNEQFF.

The chain uses TRBV28 and TRBJ1-2; D unresolved. The CDR3 sequence is 12 residues long. The V gene's germline CDR1 is MDHEN and CDR2 SYDVKM. The ends were cut back, 8 bases at V and 2 bases at J, with 9 bases in the middle. The CDR3 reads CASGVRNYGYTF. The DNA for the CDR3 is TGTGCCAGCGGAGTACGAAACTATGGCTACACCTTC.

V usage is TRBV19 and J usage is TRBJ2-7; D gene uncertain. The germline V and J ends were trimmed by 6 bases and 0 bases, with 12 bases remaining between them. The CDR3 spans 14 residues. The germline V gene has CDR1 LNHDA and CDR2 SQIVND (reference sequence). CDR3 DNA: TGTGCCAGTAGCCATACAGACAACTCCTACGAGCAGTACTTC. This encodes CASSHTDNSYEQYF.

V is TRBV5-1 and J is TRBJ2-5; D may be TRBD2 (5 bases). Germline-derived CDR1 and CDR2 are SGHRS and YFSETQ. The germline V and J ends were trimmed by 0 bases and 2 bases, with 8 bases remaining between them. This CDR3 has 14 amino acids. The CDR3 coding sequence is TGCGCCAGCAGCTTGGAACGGGGTCAAGAGACCCAGTACTTC. This translates into CASSLERGQETQYF.

This clone was observed once. The chain couples TRBV7-9 to TRBJ2-3, with 8 bases identical to TRBD1. The CDR3 contains 16 residues. V gave up 4 bases and J gave up 0 bases; unmatched junction bases: 6. Per germline, CDR1 SEHNR and CDR2 FQNEAQ (reference sequence). CDR3 in amino acids: CASSSRQGLSTDTQYF. In DNA, the CDR3 is TGTGCCAGCAGCTCCCGACAGGGGTTGAGCACAGATACGCAGTATTTT.

This rearrangement joins TRBV5-1 to TRBJ2-5; 10 bases align to TRBD2. CDR3 length equals 16 residues. With V trimmed by 0 bases and J by 0 bases, 2 bases remained unmatched. Germline loops: CDR1 SGHRS, CDR2 YFSETQ. In DNA form, the CDR3 reads TGCGCCAGCAGCTTGGTTACTAGCGGGGACCAAGAGACCCAGTACTTC. Protein: CASSLVTSGDQETQYF.

The V gene is TRBV4-3, the J gene TRBJ2-7, with D unclear. Per germline, CDR1 LGHNA and CDR2 YSLEER. The CDR3 totals 13 residues. V lost 1 base and J lost 0, with 4 bases in between. CDR3 in DNA: TGCGCCAGCAGCCAAGGGGACTCCTACGAGCAGTACTTC. It encodes CASSQGDSYEQYF.

This clone was observed a single time. CDR3 sequence (DNA): TGCGCCAGCAGCTGGACGGGGGAGGCCTACGAGCAGTACTTC. Translating gives CASSWTGEAYEQYF. This sequence joins TRBV5-1 and TRBJ2-7; D is possibly TRBD2 (6 bases). CDR1 and CDR2 from the germline V gene are SGHRS and YFSETQ. V dropped 3 bases and J dropped 2 bases, with 12 bases sitting between them. The CDR3 runs to 14 residues.

This chain connects TRBV6-5 to TRBJ2-1; no clear D. The CDR3 is 13 residues long. V dropped 10 bases and J dropped 6 bases, with 16 bases sitting between them. Germline lookup yields CDR1 MNHEY and CDR2 SVGAGI. The CDR3 loop reads CATTVEGPNEQFF. DNA for the CDR3: TGTGCCACCACGGTGGAAGGACCCAATGAGCAGTTCTTC.